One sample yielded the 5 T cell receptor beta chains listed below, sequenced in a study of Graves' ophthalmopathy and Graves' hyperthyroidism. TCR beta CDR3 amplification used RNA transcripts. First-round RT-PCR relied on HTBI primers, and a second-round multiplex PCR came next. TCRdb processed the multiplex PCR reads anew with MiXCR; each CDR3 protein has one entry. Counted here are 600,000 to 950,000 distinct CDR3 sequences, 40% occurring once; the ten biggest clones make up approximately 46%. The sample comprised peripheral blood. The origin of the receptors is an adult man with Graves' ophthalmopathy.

CDR3 DNA sequence: TGCAGCGTTGAGGCAGGGGCGGCGAGTGAGCAGTACTTC. Translation gives CSVEAGAASEQYF. The rearrangement links TRBV29-1 to TRBJ2-7, with a possible D match to TRBD1 (6 bases). The germline CDR1 and CDR2 sequences are SQVTM and ANQGSEA. V was cut by 3 bases and J by 7 bases, with 16 bases left in between. This CDR3 has 13 residues.

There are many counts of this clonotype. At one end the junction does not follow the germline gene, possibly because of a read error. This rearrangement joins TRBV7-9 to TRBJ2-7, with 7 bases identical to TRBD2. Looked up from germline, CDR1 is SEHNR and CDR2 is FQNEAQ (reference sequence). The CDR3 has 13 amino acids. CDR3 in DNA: TGTGCCAGCAGGGTGACTAGCTCCGACGAGCAGTACTTC. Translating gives CASRVTSSDEQYF.

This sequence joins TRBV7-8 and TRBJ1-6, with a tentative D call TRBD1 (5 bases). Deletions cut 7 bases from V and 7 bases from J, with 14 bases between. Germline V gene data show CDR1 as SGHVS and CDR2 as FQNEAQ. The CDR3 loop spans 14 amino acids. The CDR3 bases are TGTGCCAGCAAATCCGGGGGTTGGAATTCACCCCTCCACTTT. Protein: CASKSGGWNSPLHF. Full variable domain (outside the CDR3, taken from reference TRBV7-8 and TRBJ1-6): GAGVSQSPRYKVAKRGQDVALRCDPISGHVSLFWYQQALGQGPEFLTYFQNEAQLDKSGLPSDRFFAERPEGSVSTLKIQRTQQEDSAVYLCASKSGGWNSPLHFGNGTRLTVT.

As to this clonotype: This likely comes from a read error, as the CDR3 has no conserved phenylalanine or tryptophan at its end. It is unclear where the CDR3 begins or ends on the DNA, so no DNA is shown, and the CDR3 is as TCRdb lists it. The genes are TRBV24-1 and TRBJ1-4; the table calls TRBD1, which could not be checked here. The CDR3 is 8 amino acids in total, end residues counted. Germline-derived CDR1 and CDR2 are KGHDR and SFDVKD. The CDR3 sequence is CATWTGVG.

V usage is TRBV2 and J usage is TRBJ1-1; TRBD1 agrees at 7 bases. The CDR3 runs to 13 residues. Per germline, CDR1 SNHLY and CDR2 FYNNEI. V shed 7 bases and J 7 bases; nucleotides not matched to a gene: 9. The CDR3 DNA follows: TGTGCCAGCATGGGCGAGGGGGCGGTTGAAGCTTTCTTT. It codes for CASMGEGAVEAFF.